In its sample, the clone carrying this T cell receptor beta chain was seen a few times. Its specificity is unknown. This sample was included in a study of cytomegalovirus exposure and HLA in healthy donors. Study-wide findings and caveats: Researchers counted roughly 150 TCR beta chains as cytomegalovirus-associated.

The study ran its PCR with 60 Vbeta and 13 Jbeta primers. Data came from immunoSEQ multiplex PCR; TCRdb stores just in-frame clones and leaves some out. The sample lists over 200,000 clones; around 80% were seen once. The material sequenced was PBMCs. The TCR originated in a woman aged 55-70 years in good health and CMV-seropositive.

The DNA of the CDR3 is TGTGCCAGCAGTTCTAGCTTCTTAAGCATTTACGAGCAGTACTTC. Encoded protein: CASSSSFLSIYEQYF. This rearrangement joins TRBV6-5 to TRBJ2-7; TRBD2 might be the D (5 bases). Trimming removed 4 bases from V and 4 bases from J, with 17 bases in between. CDR1 is MNHEY and CDR2 is SVGAGI in the germline V gene. This CDR3 has 15 amino acids.